Presented here are 30 T cell receptor beta chains from one specimen sequenced in a study of PD-L1 blockade in urothelial cancer. Time point in this sample: peripheral blood 6 weeks after treatment start. Method: immunoSEQ multiplex PCR; TCRdb's copy keeps in-frame clones and lacks some. The table shows 25,000 to 35,000 clones, with around three quarters occurring only once. The sample consisted of PBMCs, taken around atezolizumab (anti-PD-L1) treatment. These receptors all stem from a man in his 70s with urothelial cancer.

The genes are TRBV7-2 and TRBJ2-2; D is uncertain. CDR3 size: 16 residues. Germline CDR1 reads SGHTA; CDR2 reads FQGNSA. With 2 bases removed from V and 2 bases from J, the gap between germline ends came to 12 bases. CDR3 coding DNA: TGTGCCAGCAGCTTAAATACTATCCTTAACACCGGGGAGCTGTTTTTT. Protein product: CASSLNTILNTGELFF.

This chain uses TRBV5-6 with TRBJ2-6; D remains unclear. In germline, CDR1 is SGHDT, CDR2 YYEEEE. V dropped 7 bases and J dropped 5 bases, with 22 bases sitting between them. The CDR3 sequence is 17 residues long. The CDR3 protein is CASVLCNSHSRANVLTF. CDR3 nucleotide sequence: TGTGCCAGCGTTTTATGCAATAGTCACAGTCGGGCCAACGTCCTGACTTTC.

This clone showed up just once. The rearrangement uses TRBV19 and TRBJ2-5, with D hard to call. Germline V lookup: CDR1 LNHDA, CDR2 SQIVND (reference sequence). Trimming took off 5 bases at V and 2 bases at J, with 9 bases between the two ends. The CDR3 loop spans 13 amino acids. The CDR3 protein is CASSGSGQETQYF. CDR3 DNA: TGTGCCAGTAGTGGCTCCGGGCAAGAGACCCAGTACTTC.

The gene calls are TRBV4-1 and TRBJ1-5; D perhaps matches TRBD1 (5 bases). Germline CDR1 reads MGHRA; CDR2 reads YSYEKL. Trimming stripped 0 bases from V and 0 bases from J, with 9 bases between. The CDR3 runs to 16 residues. The CDR3 protein is CASSQDGGYSNQPQHF. The CDR3 DNA reads TGCGCCAGCAGCCAAGATGGGGGGTATAGCAATCAGCCCCAGCATTTT.

This chain links TRBV27 with TRBJ1-4; 7 bases are shared with TRBD1. Per the germline V gene, CDR1 is MNHEY and CDR2 is SMNVEV (reference sequence). The V and J ends lost 8 bases and 4 bases, in that order; junction bases with no gene match: 4. The CDR3 extends over 13 amino acids. CDR3 bases: TGTGCCAGCGGGGACAGATTTAATGAAAAACTGTTTTTT. Encoded protein: CASGDRFNEKLFF.

The chain couples TRBV5-1 to TRBJ1-5, with D maybe TRBD1 (6 bases). The CDR3 covers 14 residues. Trimming cost V 0 bases and J 5 bases, with 9 bases left between them. Per germline, CDR1 SGHRS and CDR2 YFSETQ. CDR3 sequence: CASSLEAGDQPQHF. CDR3 nucleotide sequence: TGCGCCAGCAGCTTGGAGGCAGGGGATCAGCCCCAGCATTTT.

The rearrangement links TRBV7-2 to TRBJ2-7; TRBD1 agrees at 9 bases. Looked up from germline, CDR1 is SGHTA and CDR2 is FQGNSA. With V trimmed by 5 bases and J by 0 bases, 5 bases remained unmatched. The CDR3 length is 15 residues. The CDR3 region is CASSQQGAGSYEQYF. For the CDR3, the DNA is TGTGCCAGCAGCCAACAGGGGGCAGGCTCCTACGAGCAGTACTTC.

V and J are TRBV11-3 and TRBJ2-3, with a possible D match to TRBD2 (6 bases). The V and J ends lost 5 bases and 2 bases respectively, with 17 bases between them. CDR3 length equals 16 residues. Germline CDR1 is SGHNT and CDR2 is YENEEA. The DNA of the CDR3 is TGTGCCAGCAGCGCCCACCGGGACTCTATCACAGATACGCAGTATTTT. It codes for CASSAHRDSITDTQYF.

The V and J genes are TRBV19 and TRBJ2-7, with 9 bases matching TRBD1. CDR3 size: 15 residues. Germline CDR1 reads LNHDA; CDR2 reads SQIVND (reference sequence). Unmatched junction bases numbered 4, after V lost 1 base and J lost 3 bases. The CDR3, as DNA: TGTGCCAGTAGTATAGGTGGGACAGGGAACTACGAGCAGTACTTC. It encodes CASSIGGTGNYEQYF.

A remark on this clone: The junction differs from germline at one of its ends, possibly a read error. The CDR3 region is CASSGGLFF. The CDR3, as DNA: TGTGCCAGCAGTGGGGGGCTCTTCTTC. The V gene is TRBV2, the J gene TRBJ1-2; D is possibly TRBD1 (6 bases). Per the germline V gene, CDR1 is SNHLY and CDR2 is FYNNEI. The CDR3 sequence is 9 residues long.

The chain carries TRBV9 and TRBJ1-1; 10 positions agree with TRBD1. This CDR3 has 14 amino acids. J lost 11 bases, V lost 3 bases, and 10 bases had no gene match. Germline V gene lookup returns CDR1 SGDLS and CDR2 YYNGEE. DNA of the CDR3: TGTGCCAGCAGCGCCCGGACAGGGGGGGAAGGTGCTTTCTTT. Its translation: CASSARTGGEGAFF. Filled out from reference TRBV9 and TRBJ1-1, the complete variable domain reads DSGVTQTPKHLITATGQRVTLRCSPRSGDLSVYWYQQSLDQGLQFLIQYYNGEERAKGNILERFSAQQFPDLHSELNLSSLELGDSALYFCASSARTGGEGAFFGQGTRLTVV.

The gene calls are TRBV5-1 and TRBJ2-5, with 7 nucleotides matching TRBD1. Germline V gives CDR1 SGHRS, CDR2 YFSETQ. Losses at the gene ends were 4 bases for V and 4 bases for J; bases not matched to a gene: 10. The CDR3 contains 15 residues. Here the CDR3 reads CASSVQGTVRETQYF. CDR3 DNA: TGCGCCAGCAGCGTACAGGGGACGGTACGAGAGACCCAGTACTTC.

This rearrangement joins TRBV19 to TRBJ2-1, with TRBD2 matching over 12 bases. The CDR3 is made up of 17 amino acids. J gave up 4 bases and V 3 bases, and 7 bases lay outside the gene matches. Germline assignment: CDR1 LNHDA and CDR2 SQIVND (reference sequence). The CDR3 reads CASSISGTSGFYNEQFF. The CDR3 DNA reads TGTGCCAGTAGTATCTCCGGGACTAGCGGGTTTTACAATGAGCAGTTCTTC.

This chain links TRBV2 with TRBJ1-5; D perhaps matches TRBD1 (5 bases). Germline V gene data show CDR1 as SNHLY and CDR2 as FYNNEI. This CDR3 region has 13 residues. V lost 7 bases and J 7 bases, leaving 14 bases between the germline ends. The CDR3 coding sequence is TGTGCCAGCACCGAAAGTAGACAGCAGCCCCAGCATTTT. Its protein product is CASTESRQQPQHF.

This chain joins TRBV18 and TRBJ1-5, with 8 bases that match TRBD1. This CDR3 has 16 residues. Germline V lookup: CDR1 KGHSH, CDR2 LQKENI. V shed 2 bases, J shed 4 bases, and the junction held 7 bases outside the gene matches. CDR3 region: CASSPYGQGGNQPQHF. For the CDR3, the DNA is TGTGCCAGCTCACCATATGGACAGGGAGGTAATCAGCCCCAGCATTTT.

This rearrangement joins TRBV7-3 to TRBJ2-5; D ambiguous. The CDR3 has 13 residues. CDR1 is SGHTA, CDR2 FQGTGA, per germline. The V end was cut by 2 bases, the J end by 1 base, with 5 bases between. This chain's CDR3 is CASSLDSQETQYF. The DNA for the CDR3 is TGTGCCAGCAGCTTAGACTCCCAAGAGACCCAGTACTTC.

The sample holds a few counts of this clone. The chain recombines TRBV9 with TRBJ2-7; TRBD2 aligns across 8 bases. Looked up from germline, CDR1 is SGDLS and CDR2 is YYNGEE. The V segment lost 0 bases and the J segment 6 bases; nucleotides outside the gene matches: 2. There are 13 residues in the CDR3. This CDR3 is CASSVAGGAEQYF. CDR3 sequence (DNA): TGTGCCAGCAGCGTAGCGGGGGGGGCCGAGCAGTACTTC.

The rearrangement uses TRBV19 and TRBJ2-1; no definite D call. The ends were cut back, 8 bases at V and 7 bases at J, with 15 bases in the middle. The CDR3 loop spans 13 amino acids. Per germline, CDR1 LNHDA and CDR2 SQIVND (reference sequence). The CDR3 region is CASRRNPRNEQFF. CDR3 nucleotide sequence: TGTGCCAGTCGACGAAACCCTAGGAATGAGCAGTTCTTC.

V gene TRBV27 combines with J gene TRBJ2-7, with D possibly matching TRBD1 (6 bases). Trimming took 5 bases from V and 3 from J, leaving 11 bases between them. Germline CDR1 MNHEY, CDR2 SMNVEV (reference sequence). The CDR3 extends over 13 amino acids. The CDR3: CASSRQDRYEQYF. CDR3 DNA sequence: TGTGCCAGCAGTCGACAGGACCGCTACGAGCAGTACTTC.

The V call is TRBV18, the J call TRBJ1-2; the D is unclear. CDR1 and CDR2 (germline): KGHSH, LQKENI. The V gene lost 2 bases and the J gene lost 2 bases, with 12 bases spanning the gap. The CDR3 runs 15 residues. The CDR3 DNA reads TGTGCCAGCTCACCAGGGCGGGAGCCGAACTATGGCTACACCTTC. Protein: CASSPGREPNYGYTF.

V usage is TRBV5-1 and J usage is TRBJ2-2; 7 bases are a match to TRBD2. Looked up from germline, CDR1 is SGHRS and CDR2 is YFSETQ. The CDR3 spans 15 residues. J gave up 8 bases and V 4 bases, and 11 bases lay outside the gene matches. CDR3 sequence: CASSPVVGAGGELFF. CDR3 sequence (DNA): TGCGCCAGCAGCCCCGTTGTGGGAGCGGGAGGGGAGCTGTTTTTT. Drawing the rest from reference TRBV5-1 and TRBJ2-2, the complete variable domain is KAGVTQTPRYLIKTRGQQVTLSCSPISGHRSVSWYQQTPGQGLQFLFEYFSETQRNKGNFPGRFSGRQFSNSRSEMNVSTLELGDSALYLCASSPVVGAGGELFFGEGSRLTVL.

This clone has only a few counts. The chain recombines TRBV10-3 with TRBJ2-7; D perhaps matches TRBD1 (7 bases). This CDR3 region has 13 residues. Germline CDR1 reads ENHRY; CDR2 reads SYGVKD. V was pared by 8 bases and J by 3 bases, with 14 bases between. CDR3 DNA sequence: TGTGCCATCCAAGGCGGGACAGACTACGAGCAGTACTTC. It specifies CAIQGGTDYEQYF.

The CDR3 bases are TGTGCCAGCAGCCTCGAGGGGGTAAAGGTCGCGAACACTGAAGCTTTCTTT. Its translation: CASSLEGVKVANTEAFF. The rearrangement links TRBV7-8 to TRBJ1-1; tentative D call: TRBD1 (6 bases). CDR1 is SGHVS, CDR2 FQNEAQ, per germline. This CDR3 has 17 residues. The V and J ends lost 5 bases and 1 base respectively, with 20 bases between them.

The chain is built from TRBV11-3 and TRBJ2-2, with D possibly being TRBD1 (6 bases). V was clipped by 6 bases and J by 7 bases, with 12 bases between them. The germline V gene has CDR1 SGHNT and CDR2 YENEEA. This CDR3 is 13 amino acids long. CDR3 protein: CASRNRVDGELFF. The DNA of the CDR3 is TGTGCCAGCAGAAACAGGGTTGACGGGGAGCTGTTTTTT. The full variable domain, its missing parts supplied by reference TRBV11-3 and TRBJ2-2, is EAGVVQSPRYKIIEKKQPVAFWCNPISGHNTLYWYLQNLGQGPELLIRYENEEAVDDSQLPKDRFSAERLKGVDSTLKIQPAELGDSAVYLCASRNRVDGELFFGEGSRLTVL.

The genes are TRBV6-6 and TRBJ1-4; D is perhaps TRBD1 (5 bases). Germline CDR1 reads MNHNY; CDR2 reads SVGAGI (reference sequence). CDR3 length: 14 amino acids. The germline V and J ends were trimmed by 6 bases and 0 bases, with 8 bases remaining between them. The CDR3 DNA is TGTGCCAGCAGCACGACAGCAACTAATGAAAAACTGTTTTTT. This encodes CASSTTATNEKLFF.

The chain couples TRBV28 to TRBJ2-7, with 11 bases lining up with TRBD2. Germline values: CDR1 MDHEN, CDR2 SYDVKM. The V and J ends lost 4 bases and 2 bases, in that order; junction bases with no gene match: 7. The CDR3 runs 16 residues. Written as DNA, the CDR3 is TGTGCCAGCAGTTCCCAAGGGACTAGCGGACCCTACGAGCAGTACTTC. It codes for CASSSQGTSGPYEQYF.

This chain connects TRBV18 to TRBJ2-2; TRBD1 agrees at 7 bases. CDR3 length equals 16 residues. CDR1 is KGHSH and CDR2 is LQKENI in the germline V gene. V shed 4 bases and J 1 base; nucleotides not matched to a gene: 6. Here the CDR3 DNA reads TGTGCCAGCTCACGCCCCCGGGACAGGAACACCGGGGAGCTGTTTTTT. Protein product: CASSRPRDRNTGELFF. Supplemented by reference TRBV18 and TRBJ2-2, the full variable domain reads NAGVMQNPRHLVRRRGQEARLRCSPMKGHSHVYWYRQLPEEGLKFMVYLQKENIIDESGMPKERFSAEFPKEGPSILRIQQVVRGDSAAYFCASSRPRDRNTGELFFGEGSRLTVL.

This clone was observed a single time. The gene calls are TRBV4-1 and TRBJ2-1, with TRBD2 matching over 12 bases. Germline lookup yields CDR1 MGHRA and CDR2 YSYEKL. Unmatched junction bases numbered 12, after V lost 4 bases and J lost 8 bases. The CDR3 totals 17 residues. CDR3 sequence (DNA): TGCGCCAGCAGCCGACAAGGGGCTAGCGGGAGGGGTGATGAGCAGTTCTTC. Its protein product is CASSRQGASGRGDEQFF.

The chain employs TRBV27 and TRBJ1-2; D gene unclear. V was shortened by 5 bases and J by 5 bases, with 30 bases between the two germline ends. Per the germline V gene, CDR1 is MNHEY and CDR2 is SMNVEV (reference sequence). The CDR3 extends over 19 amino acids. CDR3 region: CASSPTPSLFVGRAYGYTF. CDR3 DNA sequence: TGTGCCAGCAGTCCCACGCCGTCACTTTTCGTCGGTCGAGCGTATGGCTACACCTTC.

The rearrangement links TRBV29-1 to TRBJ2-1, with TRBD1 matching 7 bases. This CDR3 has 15 amino acids. Germline loops: CDR1 SQVTM, CDR2 ANQGSEA. Trimming took 1 base from V and 0 from J; bases not matched to a gene: 3. The CDR3, as DNA: TGCAGCGTTGAAGTCTGGGACAGCTCCTACAATGAGCAGTTCTTC. Its protein is CSVEVWDSSYNEQFF.